This record concerns one T cell receptor (beta chain) sequence. This entry comes from a study of T cell changes during pregnancy in multiple sclerosis. This CDR3 is built from 15 residues. V was shortened by 0 bases and J by 5 bases, with 13 bases between the two germline ends. Germline V gene data show CDR1 as LNHNV and CDR2 as YYDKDF (reference sequence). Clones were read by immunoSEQ multiplex PCR, and TCRdb kept only the in-frame ones, dropping some. The data show roughly 93,000 clones, around 93% seen once. This chain connects TRBV15 to TRBJ2-5; D perhaps matches TRBD2 (5 bases). The clonotype originates from a female donor with multiple sclerosis, enrolled in a pregnancy study. This material consisted of peripheral blood, taken before pregnancy. CDR3: CATSRDLRAGETQYF. The CDR3 bases are TGTGCCACCAGCAGAGATCTGAGGGCTGGGGAGACCCAGTACTTC.